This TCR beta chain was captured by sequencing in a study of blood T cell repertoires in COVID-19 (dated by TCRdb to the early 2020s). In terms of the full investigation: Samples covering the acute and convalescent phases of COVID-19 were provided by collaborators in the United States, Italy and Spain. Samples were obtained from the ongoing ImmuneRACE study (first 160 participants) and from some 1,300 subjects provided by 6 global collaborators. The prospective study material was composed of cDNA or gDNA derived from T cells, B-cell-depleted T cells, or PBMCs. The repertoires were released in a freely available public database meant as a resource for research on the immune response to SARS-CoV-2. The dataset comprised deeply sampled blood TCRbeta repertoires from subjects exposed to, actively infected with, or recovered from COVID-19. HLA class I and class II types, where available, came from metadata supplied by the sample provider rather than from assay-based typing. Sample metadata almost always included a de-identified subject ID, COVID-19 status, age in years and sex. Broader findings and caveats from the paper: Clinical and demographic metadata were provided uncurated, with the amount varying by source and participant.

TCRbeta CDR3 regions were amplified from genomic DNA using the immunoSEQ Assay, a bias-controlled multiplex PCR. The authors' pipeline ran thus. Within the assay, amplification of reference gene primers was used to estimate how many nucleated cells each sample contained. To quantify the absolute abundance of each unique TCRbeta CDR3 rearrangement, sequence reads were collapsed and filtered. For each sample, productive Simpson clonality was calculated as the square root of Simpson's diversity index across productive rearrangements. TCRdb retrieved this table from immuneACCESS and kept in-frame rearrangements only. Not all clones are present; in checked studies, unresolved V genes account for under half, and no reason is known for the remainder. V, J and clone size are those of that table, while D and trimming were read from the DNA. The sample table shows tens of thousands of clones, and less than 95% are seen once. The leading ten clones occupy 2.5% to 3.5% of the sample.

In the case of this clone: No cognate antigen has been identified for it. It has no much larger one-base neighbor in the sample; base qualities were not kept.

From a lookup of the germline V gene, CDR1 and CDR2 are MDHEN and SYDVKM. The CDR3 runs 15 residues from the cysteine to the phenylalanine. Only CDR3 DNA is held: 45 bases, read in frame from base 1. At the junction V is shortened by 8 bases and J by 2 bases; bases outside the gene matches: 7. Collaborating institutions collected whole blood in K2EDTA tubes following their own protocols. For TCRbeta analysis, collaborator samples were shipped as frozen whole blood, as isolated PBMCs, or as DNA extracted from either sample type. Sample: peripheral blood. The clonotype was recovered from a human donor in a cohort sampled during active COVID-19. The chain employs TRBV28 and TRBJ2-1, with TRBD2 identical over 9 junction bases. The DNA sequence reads TGTGCCAGCGGACACGGGACTAGCACCTACAATGAGCAGTTCTTC. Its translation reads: CASGHGTSTYNEQFF.